A single sample gave rise to the 3 T cell receptor beta chains below, sequenced in a study of blood T cell repertoires in COVID-19. Using immunoSEQ multiplex PCR, the repertoire was profiled, and TCRdb retains in-frame clones only, with some absent. The sample includes 95,000 to 100,000 clones, about 89% of them seen just once. The sample consisted of peripheral blood. The receptor source for this set is a man aged 50 or older with acute or convalescent COVID-19.

The V call is TRBV12-3 or TRBV12-4, the J call TRBJ2-3, with 7 positions matching TRBD2. The length of the CDR3 is 13 residues. Trimming removed 2 bases from V and 6 bases from J; junction bases left unmatched: 2. This chain's CDR3 is CASSLRAGDTQYF. CDR3 DNA: TGTGCCAGCAGTTTACGAGCGGGGGATACGCAGTATTTT.

This clone was detected only a few times. V and J are TRBV6-1 and TRBJ1-1; D is undetermined. The V gene's germline CDR1 is MNHNS and CDR2 SASEGT. V lost 2 bases to trimming and J lost 10 bases, with 11 bases between them. The CDR3 spans 12 residues. CDR3: CASSELQAPAFF. In nucleotides, the CDR3 is TGTGCCAGCAGTGAACTCCAGGCGCCAGCTTTCTTT.

The rearrangement joins TRBV5-1 to TRBJ2-1; D is unclear. From germline, CDR1 is SGHRS and CDR2 YFSETQ. There are 11 residues in the CDR3. Trimming pared 4 bases from V and 5 bases from J, leaving 4 bases between. The CDR3 here is CASSLHNEQFF. As DNA, the CDR3 is TGCGCCAGCAGCCTACACAATGAGCAGTTCTTC.